This T cell receptor (beta chain) emerged from a study of human T cells and chemical hapten exposure. Study-level information: The use of 2% DPC on 2 cm by 2 cm of upper inner arm skin constituted sensitization. Study observations and caveats: TCRs above 1 in 1000 frequency did not change with DPC sensitization. Expanded TCRs created a significantly greater count of big CDR3 similarity clusters than controls did.

Using its own MiXCR run on the RACE reads, TCRdb lists one record per CDR3 protein. This table has 30,000 to 40,000 distinct CDR3 sequences, 10% to 15% appearing once. There are a few counts of this clonotype. Its antigen is currently unknown. Time point described: patch test 3, about 24 weeks after DPC sensitization. As to treatment: therapeutic diphenylcyclopropenone sensitization with weekly scalp DPC. Unfractionated whole blood yielded total RNA. V lost 6 bases to trimming and J lost 2 bases, with 19 bases between them. This CDR3 has 15 residues. CDR1 is DFQATT and CDR2 is SNEGSKA in the germline V gene (reference sequence).

The clonotype was recovered from a woman aged 40-49 years with alopecia areata. Some clones in this sample may be carry-over from other donors' samples. The specimen comprised whole blood, sampled in connection with sensitization to the hapten diphenylcyclopropenone (DPC). V is TRBV20-1 and J is TRBJ1-1, with TRBD1 as a possible D gene (6 bases). CDR3 residues: CSAPKTGRVNTEAFF. Here the CDR3 DNA reads TGCAGTGCCCCCAAGACAGGCCGGGTTAACACTGAAGCTTTCTTT.